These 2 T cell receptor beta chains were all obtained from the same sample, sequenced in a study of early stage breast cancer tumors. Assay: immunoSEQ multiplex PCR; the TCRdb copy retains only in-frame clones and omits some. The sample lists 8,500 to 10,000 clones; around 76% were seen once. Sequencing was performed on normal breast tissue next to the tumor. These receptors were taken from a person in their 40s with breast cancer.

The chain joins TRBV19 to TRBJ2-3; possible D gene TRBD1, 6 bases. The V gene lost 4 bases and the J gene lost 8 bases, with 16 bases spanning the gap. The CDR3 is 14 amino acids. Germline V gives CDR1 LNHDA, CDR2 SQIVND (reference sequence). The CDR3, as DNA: TGTGCCAGTAGTACTGGAAGAGGGGGTGGTACGCAGTATTTT. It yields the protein CASSTGRGGGTQYF.

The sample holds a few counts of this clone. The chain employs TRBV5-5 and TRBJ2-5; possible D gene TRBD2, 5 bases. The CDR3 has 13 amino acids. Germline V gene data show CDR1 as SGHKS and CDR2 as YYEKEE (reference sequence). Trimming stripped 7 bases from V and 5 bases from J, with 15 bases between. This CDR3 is CASLDEGLETQYF. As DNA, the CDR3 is TGTGCCAGCCTAGACGAGGGATTGGAGACCCAGTACTTC.